One and the same sample provided the 8 T cell receptor beta chains below, sequenced in a study of T cell responses to AZD1222 COVID-19 vaccine. Data came from immunoSEQ multiplex PCR; TCRdb stores just in-frame clones and leaves some out. This table holds 150,000 or so clones, 91% found once. The sequencing here drew on peripheral blood, taken on day 0 of AZD1222 vaccination. These receptors were taken from an adult in good health.

This rearrangement joins TRBV18 to TRBJ1-2; 7 nucleotides agree with TRBD1. J gave up 0 bases and V 4 bases, and 8 bases lay outside the gene matches. Germline values: CDR1 KGHSH, CDR2 LQKENI. CDR3 length equals 16 residues. In nucleotides, the CDR3 is TGTGCCAGCTCACAATTGGGACAGCCATCTAACTATGGCTACACCTTC. Translation gives CASSQLGQPSNYGYTF.

V is TRBV25-1 and J is TRBJ1-2; D remains unclear. V was trimmed by 4 bases and J by 7 bases, leaving 16 bases between them. The CDR3 covers 14 residues. Germline V CDR1 and CDR2: MGHDK, SYGVNS. This CDR3 reads CASSVAESFRGYTF. The CDR3 region has the DNA TGTGCCAGCAGTGTGGCAGAATCTTTTCGTGGCTACACCTTC.

This rearrangement joins TRBV6-2 or TRBV6-3 to TRBJ1-1; TRBD1 is a possible D gene (5 bases). Trimming left V 5 bases short and J 3 bases short, with 16 bases between. This CDR3 has 15 amino acids. CDR1 and CDR2 from the germline V gene are MNHEY and SVGEGT. The CDR3 DNA reads as TGTGCCAGCAGTACATACCGGGACGGATACACTGAAGCTTTCTTT. This gives the protein CASSTYRDGYTEAFF.

This clone was seen once. V usage is TRBV5-1 and J usage is TRBJ2-5, with a possible D match to TRBD1 (5 bases). The CDR3 sequence is 14 residues long. Trimming took 2 bases from V and 0 from J, leaving 8 bases between them. Germline lookup yields CDR1 SGHRS and CDR2 YFSETQ. The CDR3 here is CASSLQADQETQYF. The CDR3 DNA reads TGCGCCAGCAGCTTACAGGCTGACCAAGAGACCCAGTACTTC.

The rearrangement uses TRBV3-1 (or the pseudogene TRBV3-2) and TRBJ2-3, with D perhaps TRBD1 or TRBD2 (5 bases each). The CDR3 is made up of 13 amino acids. The germline CDR1 and CDR2 sequences are LGHDT and YNNKEL (reference sequence). Trimming removed 4 bases at V and 0 bases at J, with 5 bases between. DNA of the CDR3: TGTGCCAGCAGCCGGGGGAGCACAGATACGCAGTATTTT. This sequence encodes CASSRGSTDTQYF.

The chain recombines TRBV5-1 with TRBJ2-7; 8 nucleotides match TRBD1. This CDR3 is 15 amino acids long. Looked up from germline, CDR1 is SGHRS and CDR2 is YFSETQ. After removal of 0 bases from V and 5 bases from J, the junction contained 7 bases not matched to a gene. The chain's CDR3 is CASSLEGTGGDEQYF. The DNA of the CDR3 is TGCGCCAGCAGCTTGGAAGGGACAGGTGGTGACGAGCAGTACTTC. Full variable domain (outside the CDR3, taken from reference TRBV5-1 and TRBJ2-7): KAGVTQTPRYLIKTRGQQVTLSCSPISGHRSVSWYQQTPGQGLQFLFEYFSETQRNKGNFPGRFSGRQFSNSRSEMNVSTLELGDSALYLCASSLEGTGGDEQYFGPGTRLTVT.

The rearrangement uses TRBV27 and TRBJ1-1; a weak D match, TRBD1 (6 bases). The CDR3 spans 13 residues. The V end was cut by 2 bases, the J end by 6 bases, with 10 bases between. Germline CDR1 reads MNHEY; CDR2 reads SMNVEV (reference sequence). CDR3 amino acids: CASSLMPGAEAFF. Here the CDR3 DNA reads TGTGCCAGCAGTTTAATGCCAGGGGCTGAAGCTTTCTTT.

The chain employs TRBV5-8 and TRBJ1-1; D is perhaps TRBD1 (6 bases). In germline, CDR1 is SGHTS, CDR2 YDEGEE. This CDR3 comprises 16 residues. The V and J ends lost 0 bases and 6 bases respectively, with 18 bases between them. The CDR3 DNA reads as TGTGCCAGCAGCTTGGAAAGTTGGAGGGGGACCCCTGAAGCTTTCTTT. Translation gives CASSLESWRGTPEAFF.